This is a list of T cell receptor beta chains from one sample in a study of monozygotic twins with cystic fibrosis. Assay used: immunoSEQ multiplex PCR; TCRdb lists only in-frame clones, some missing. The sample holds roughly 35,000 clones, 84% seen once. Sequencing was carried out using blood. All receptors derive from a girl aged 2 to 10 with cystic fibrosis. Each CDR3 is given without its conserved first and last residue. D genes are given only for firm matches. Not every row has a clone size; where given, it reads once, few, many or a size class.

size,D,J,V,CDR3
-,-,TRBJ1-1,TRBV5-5,ASSVGKIPNTEAF
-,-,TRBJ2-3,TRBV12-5,ASGLALGQVPTDTQY
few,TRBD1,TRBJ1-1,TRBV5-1,ASSPDRGMNTEAF
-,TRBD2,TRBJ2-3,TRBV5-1,ASSLSGGRDTQY
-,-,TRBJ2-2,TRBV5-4,ASSLGANTGELF
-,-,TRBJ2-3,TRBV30,AWSVVGTVVDTQY
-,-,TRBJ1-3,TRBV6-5,ASSYNPGWAGNTIY
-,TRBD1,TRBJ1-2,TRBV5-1,ASSRPGQGNYGYT
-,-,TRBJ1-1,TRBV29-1,SVVPGGYSEAF
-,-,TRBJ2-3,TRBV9,ASSVGITDTQY
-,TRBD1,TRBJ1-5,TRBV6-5,ASSGDRGNNQPQH
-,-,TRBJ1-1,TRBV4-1,ASSRTGLNTEAF
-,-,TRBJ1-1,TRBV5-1,ASSLSGQPGTEAF
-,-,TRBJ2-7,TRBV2,ASRSGPSSYEQY
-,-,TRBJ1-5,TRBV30,AYSGGGQPQH
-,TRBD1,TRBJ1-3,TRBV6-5,ASRPDRGPGNTIY
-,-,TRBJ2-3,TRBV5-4,ASSLAERSTQY
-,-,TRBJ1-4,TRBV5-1,ASSYGSGATNEKLF
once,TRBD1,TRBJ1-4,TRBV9,ASSGFAGTGHEKLF
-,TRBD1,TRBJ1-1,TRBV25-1,ASSEPGQGDTEAF
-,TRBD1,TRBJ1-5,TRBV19,ASSIDNAGGQPQH
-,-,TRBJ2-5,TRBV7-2,ASSPLTSATQETQY
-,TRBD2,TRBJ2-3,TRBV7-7,ASSLGPGDDRSGSGTDTQY
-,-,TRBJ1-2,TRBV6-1,ASSERSGSYGYT
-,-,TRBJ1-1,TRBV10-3,AISGTGAVAQIPNTEAF
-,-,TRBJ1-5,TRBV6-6,ASSEARSANQPQH
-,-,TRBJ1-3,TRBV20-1,SARPGNTIY
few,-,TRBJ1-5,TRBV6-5,ASSSIEDRYNQPQH
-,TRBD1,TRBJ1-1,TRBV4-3,ASSQDIRDSGTEAF
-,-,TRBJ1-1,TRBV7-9,ASSPGKDTEAF
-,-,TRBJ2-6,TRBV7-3,ASSRQVNSGANVLT
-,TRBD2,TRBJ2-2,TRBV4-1,ASSQDLAGVAGELF
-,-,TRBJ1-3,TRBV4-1,ASSQPFSATGNTIY
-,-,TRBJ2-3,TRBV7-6,ASSLFGGPSTDTQY
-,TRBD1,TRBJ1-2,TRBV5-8,ASSLRIRGHLDGYT
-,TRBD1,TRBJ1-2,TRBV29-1,SASGGPNYGYT
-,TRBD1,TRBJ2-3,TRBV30,AWSEGAFGTDTQY
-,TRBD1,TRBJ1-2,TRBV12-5,ASGLVRVREQGASGYT
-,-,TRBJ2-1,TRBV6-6,ASSPISGDNEQF
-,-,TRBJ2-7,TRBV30,AWTVGGGLDEQY
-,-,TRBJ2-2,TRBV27,ASSPYGPTGTGELF
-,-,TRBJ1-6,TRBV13,ASSQARSLNSPLH
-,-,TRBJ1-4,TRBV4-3,ASTGGDDEKLF
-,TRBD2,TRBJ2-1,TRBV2,ASSQGLAGFNEQF
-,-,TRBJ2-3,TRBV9,ASSVSTDTQY
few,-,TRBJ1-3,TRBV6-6,ASRKHAGGNTIY
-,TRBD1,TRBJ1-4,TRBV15,ATSRVGQTKLF
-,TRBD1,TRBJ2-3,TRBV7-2,ASSRDRGPDTQY
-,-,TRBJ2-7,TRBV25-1,ASSGTLTPYEQY
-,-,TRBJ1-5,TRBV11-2,ASSLRGGQPQH
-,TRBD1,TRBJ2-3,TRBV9,ASSARDRGASSTDTQY
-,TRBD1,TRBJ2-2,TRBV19,ASSIGDRGLGGELF